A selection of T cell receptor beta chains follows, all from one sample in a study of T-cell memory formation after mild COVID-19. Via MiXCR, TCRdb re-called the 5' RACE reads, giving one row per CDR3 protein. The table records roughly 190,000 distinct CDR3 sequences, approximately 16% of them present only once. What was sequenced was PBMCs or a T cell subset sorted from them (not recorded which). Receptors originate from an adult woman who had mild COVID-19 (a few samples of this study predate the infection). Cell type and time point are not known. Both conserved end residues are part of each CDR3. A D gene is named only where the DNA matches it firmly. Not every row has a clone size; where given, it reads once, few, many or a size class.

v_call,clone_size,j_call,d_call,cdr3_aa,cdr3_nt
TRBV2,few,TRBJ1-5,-,CASSSLGGNGRQPQHF,TGTGCCAGCAGTTCCTTGGGGGGAAATGGCCGTCAGCCCCAGCATTTT
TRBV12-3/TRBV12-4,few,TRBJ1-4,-,CASSFRTVEKLFF,TGTGCCAGCAGTTTCCGGACTGTAGAAAAACTGTTTTTT
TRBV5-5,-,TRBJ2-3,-,CASSGLMGSTDTQYF,TGTGCCAGCAGCGGCCTCATGGGGAGCACAGATACGCAGTATTTT
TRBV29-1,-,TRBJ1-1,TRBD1,CSVGWTGGANTEAFF,TGCAGCGTTGGCTGGACAGGAGGGGCGAACACTGAAGCTTTCTTT
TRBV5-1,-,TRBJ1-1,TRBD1,CASSSRGTNTEAFF,TGCGCCAGCAGCTCCAGGGGGACCAACACTGAAGCTTTCTTT
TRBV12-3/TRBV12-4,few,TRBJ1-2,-,CASSLNAGYTF,TGTGCCAGCAGTTTAAACGCTGGCTACACCTTC
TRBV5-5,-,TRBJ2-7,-,CASSFQWGYSSYEQYF,TGTGCCAGCAGCTTTCAGTGGGGTTATAGCTCCTACGAGCAGTACTTC
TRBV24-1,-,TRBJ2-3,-,CATSDLSDTDTQYF,TGTGCCACCAGTGATTTGTCGGACACCGATACGCAGTATTTT
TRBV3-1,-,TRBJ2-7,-,CASSQVPDEQYF,TGTGCCAGCAGCCAAGTTCCCGACGAGCAGTACTTC
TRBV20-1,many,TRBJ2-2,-,CSASVPNTGELFF,TGCAGTGCTAGTGTACCGAACACCGGGGAGCTGTTTTTT
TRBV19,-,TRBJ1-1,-,CASTEGMNTEAFF,TGTGCCAGTACGGAGGGAATGAACACTGAAGCTTTCTTT
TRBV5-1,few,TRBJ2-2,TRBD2,CASSPGTSGSTGELFF,TGCGCCAGCAGCCCAGGGACTAGCGGGAGCACCGGGGAGCTGTTTTTT
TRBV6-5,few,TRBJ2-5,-,CASSIRGSQETQYF,TGTGCCAGCAGTATTCGGGGATCACAAGAGACCCAGTACTTC
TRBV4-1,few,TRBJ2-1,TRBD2,CASSQESGGFRNEQFF,TGCGCCAGCAGCCAAGAAAGCGGGGGCTTTCGGAATGAGCAGTTCTTC
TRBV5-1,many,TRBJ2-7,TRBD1,CASSLLGDSSYEQYF,TGCGCCAGCAGCTTGTTGGGGGACAGTTCCTACGAGCAGTACTTC
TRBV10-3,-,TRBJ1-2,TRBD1,CAISDGQGGGYTF,TGTGCCATCAGTGACGGACAGGGGGGTGGCTACACCTTC
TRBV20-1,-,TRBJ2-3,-,CSADSSTDTQYF,TGCAGTGCTGACTCTAGCACAGATACGCAGTATTTT
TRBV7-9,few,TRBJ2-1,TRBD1,CASSSLGDRVGNEQFF,TGTGCCAGCAGCTCATTAGGCGACAGGGTGGGAAATGAGCAGTTCTTC
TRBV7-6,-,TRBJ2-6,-,CASSLSTGPGANVLTF,TGTGCCAGCAGCTTAAGCACAGGGCCTGGGGCCAACGTCCTGACTTTC
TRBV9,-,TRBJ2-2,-,CASSVGNKPAGELFF,TGTGCCAGCAGCGTAGGAAATAAGCCGGCCGGGGAGCTGTTTTTT
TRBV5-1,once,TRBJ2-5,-,CASSLRSGQETQYF,TGCGCCAGCAGCTTGCGAAGCGGCCAAGAGACCCAGTACTTC
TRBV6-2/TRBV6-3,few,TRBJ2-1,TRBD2,CASLNSGRSHVEQFF,TGTGCCAGCCTAAATAGCGGGAGAAGTCACGTTGAGCAGTTCTTC
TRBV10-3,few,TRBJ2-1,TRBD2,CAISESLAGLNEQFF,TGTGCCATCAGTGAGTCGCTAGCGGGGCTCAATGAGCAGTTCTTC
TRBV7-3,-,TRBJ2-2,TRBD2,CASSPVGGIGELFF,TGTGCCAGCAGCCCTGTGGGGGGGATCGGGGAGCTGTTTTTT
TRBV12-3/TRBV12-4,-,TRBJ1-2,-,CASSLGLSLRGYTF,TGTGCCAGCAGTTTAGGACTGTCCCTTCGGGGCTACACCTTC
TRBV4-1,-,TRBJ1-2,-,CASSQAPQARGYGYTF,TGCGCCAGCAGCCAAGCTCCCCAGGCCAGGGGCTATGGCTACACCTTC
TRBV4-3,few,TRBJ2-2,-,CASSQVYLDPVSNTGELFF,TGCGCCAGCAGCCAAGTCTATCTTGACCCAGTCTCGAACACCGGGGAGCTGTTTTTT
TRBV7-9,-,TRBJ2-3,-,CASSLTGPGDF,TGTGCCAGCAGCTTAACCGGGCCAGGGGATTTT
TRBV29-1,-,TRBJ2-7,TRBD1,CSAARDRDAYEQYF,TGCAGCGCGGCCAGGGACAGGGACGCCTACGAGCAGTACTTC